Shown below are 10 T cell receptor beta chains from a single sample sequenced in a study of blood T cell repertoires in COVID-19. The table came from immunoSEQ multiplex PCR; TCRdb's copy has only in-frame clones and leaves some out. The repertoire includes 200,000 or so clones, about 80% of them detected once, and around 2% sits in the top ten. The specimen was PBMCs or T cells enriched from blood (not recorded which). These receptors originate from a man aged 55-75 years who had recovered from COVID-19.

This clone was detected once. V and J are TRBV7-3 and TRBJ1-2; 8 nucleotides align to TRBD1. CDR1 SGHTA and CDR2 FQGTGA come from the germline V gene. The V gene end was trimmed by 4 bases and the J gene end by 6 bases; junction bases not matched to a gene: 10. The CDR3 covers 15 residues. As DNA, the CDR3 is TGTGCCAGCAGCTCGACCCCTCAGGGGGCTCATGGCTACACCTTC. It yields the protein CASSSTPQGAHGYTF.

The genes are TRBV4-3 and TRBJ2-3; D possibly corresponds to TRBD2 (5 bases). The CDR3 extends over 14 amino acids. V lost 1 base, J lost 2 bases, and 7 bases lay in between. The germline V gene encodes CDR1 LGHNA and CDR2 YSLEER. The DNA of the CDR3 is TGCGCCAGCAGCCAAGGTCGGGACACAGATACGCAGTATTTT. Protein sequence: CASSQGRDTDTQYF.

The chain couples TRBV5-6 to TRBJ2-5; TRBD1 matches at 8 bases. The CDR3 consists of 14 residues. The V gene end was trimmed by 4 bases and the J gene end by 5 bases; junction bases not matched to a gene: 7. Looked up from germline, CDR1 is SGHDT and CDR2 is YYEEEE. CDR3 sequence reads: CASSKLTGEETQYF. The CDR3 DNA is TGTGCCAGCAGCAAACTGACAGGGGAGGAGACCCAGTACTTC.

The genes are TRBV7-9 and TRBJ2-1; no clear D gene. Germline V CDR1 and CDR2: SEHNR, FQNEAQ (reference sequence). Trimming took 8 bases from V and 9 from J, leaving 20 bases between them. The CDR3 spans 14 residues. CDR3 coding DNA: TGTGCCAGCTTAAATCTTAGCCCCTTGGGTGAGCAGTTCTTC. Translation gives CASLNLSPLGEQFF.

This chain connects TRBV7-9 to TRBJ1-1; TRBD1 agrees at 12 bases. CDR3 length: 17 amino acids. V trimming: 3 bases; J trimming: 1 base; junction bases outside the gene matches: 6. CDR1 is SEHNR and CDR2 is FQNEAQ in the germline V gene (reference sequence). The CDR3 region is CASSFGRDRGPNTEAFF. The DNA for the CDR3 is TGTGCCAGCAGCTTCGGCCGGGACAGGGGGCCGAACACTGAAGCTTTCTTT.

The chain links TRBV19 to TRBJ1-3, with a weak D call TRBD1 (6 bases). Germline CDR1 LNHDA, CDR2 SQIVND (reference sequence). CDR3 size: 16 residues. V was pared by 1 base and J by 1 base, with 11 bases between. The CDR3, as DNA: TGTGCCAGTAGTATAGCTGGGACACTTTCTGGAAACACCATATATTTT. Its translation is CASSIAGTLSGNTIYF.

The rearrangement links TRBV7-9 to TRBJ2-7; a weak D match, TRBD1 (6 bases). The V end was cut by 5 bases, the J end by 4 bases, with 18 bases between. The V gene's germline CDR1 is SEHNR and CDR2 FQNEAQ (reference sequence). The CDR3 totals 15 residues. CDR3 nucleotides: TGTGCCAGCAGCCCCGATACCAGGGGCCCTTACGAGCAGTACTTC. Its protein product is CASSPDTRGPYEQYF.

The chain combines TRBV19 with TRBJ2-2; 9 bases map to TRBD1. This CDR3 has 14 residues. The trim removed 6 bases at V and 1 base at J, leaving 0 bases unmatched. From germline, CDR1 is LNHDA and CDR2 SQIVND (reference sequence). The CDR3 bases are TGTGCCAGTAGGGACAGGGGGAACACCGGGGAGCTGTTTTTT. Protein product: CASRDRGNTGELFF.

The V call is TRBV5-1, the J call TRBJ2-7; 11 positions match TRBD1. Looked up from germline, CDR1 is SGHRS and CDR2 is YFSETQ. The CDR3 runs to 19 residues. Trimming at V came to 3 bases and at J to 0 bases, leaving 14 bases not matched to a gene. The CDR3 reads CASSSQMPGQGVSSYEQYF. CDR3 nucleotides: TGCGCCAGCAGCTCACAAATGCCGGGACAGGGGGTATCCTCCTACGAGCAGTACTTC.

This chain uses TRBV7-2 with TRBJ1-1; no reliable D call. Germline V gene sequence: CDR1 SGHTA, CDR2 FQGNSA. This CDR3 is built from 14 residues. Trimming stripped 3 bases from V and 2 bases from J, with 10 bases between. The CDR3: CASSFSSGNTEAFF. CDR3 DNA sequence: TGTGCCAGCAGCTTCTCGTCGGGTAACACTGAAGCTTTCTTT.